The 21 T cell receptor beta chains given below trace back to one sample, sequenced in a study of T cells after yellow fever vaccination. TCRdb re-analysed the 5' RACE reads in MiXCR, keeping a single row per CDR3 protein. The sample holds some 550,000 distinct CDR3 sequences, approximately 21% seen once. The source was PBMCs, collected 15 days after the yellow fever booster vaccination. These receptors came from a man aged 25-45 years who received the YFV17D yellow fever vaccine.

This clonotype showed up just a few times. The chain is built from TRBV7-2 and TRBJ2-2, with D perhaps given as TRBD1 or TRBD2 (6 bases each). The CDR3 is 15 amino acids. The V and J ends lost 4 bases and 7 bases respectively, with 16 bases between them. The germline CDR1 and CDR2 sequences are SGHTA and FQGNSA. As DNA, the CDR3 is TGTGCCAGCAGCTGGAGGGGGGTGGCAGTCGGGGAGCTGTTTTTT. Translated, it gives CASSWRGVAVGELFF.

This clonotype has just a few counts. The chain joins TRBV7-2 to TRBJ2-1, with 11 bases fitting TRBD2. V gave up 2 bases and J gave up 7 bases; unmatched junction bases: 7. CDR3 length equals 16 residues. Germline-derived CDR1 and CDR2 are SGHTA and FQGNSA. The CDR3 DNA reads TGTGCCAGCAGCTTATGGCTAGCGGGGGGAGGGAATGAGCAGTTCTTC. It encodes CASSLWLAGGGNEQFF.

This clonotype was counted only a few times. The chain links TRBV5-1 to TRBJ2-7; D is perhaps TRBD2 (6 bases). The V end was cut by 3 bases, the J end by 6 bases, with 16 bases between. The CDR3 covers 14 residues. Germline V lookup: CDR1 SGHRS, CDR2 YFSETQ. CDR3 DNA: TGCGCCAGCAGCTCGGGACTTAGGCCGAGCGAGCAGTACTTC. Translation: CASSSGLRPSEQYF.

In its sample, this clonotype was seen a few times. V is TRBV29-1 and J is TRBJ1-1; possibly TRBD1 for D (5 bases). Germline V lookup: CDR1 SQVTM, CDR2 ANQGSEA. Between the trimmed V and J ends, which lost 6 bases and 0 bases, there was a span of 23 bases. The CDR3 is made up of 17 amino acids. CDR3 coding DNA: TGCAGCGTCGGTCGGGGGGGGACGGGGTCCATGAACACTGAAGCTTTCTTT. This gives the protein CSVGRGGTGSMNTEAFF.

This sequence joins TRBV12-3 or TRBV12-4 and TRBJ2-1; 10 nucleotides match TRBD2. The CDR3 is 15 amino acids. The junction had 5 bases not matched to a gene; V was cut back by 7 bases and J by 2 bases. As DNA, the CDR3 is TGTGCCAGCAATCGAGCGGGAGGGCCCTACAATGAGCAGTTCTTC. Translation: CASNRAGGPYNEQFF.

This clonotype was counted a few times. The J gene is TRBJ2-7, the V gene TRBV15, with D possibly being TRBD2 (6 bases). V lost 0 bases, J lost 6 bases, and 15 bases lay in between. CDR1 LNHNV and CDR2 YYDKDF come from the germline V gene (reference sequence). This CDR3 region has 15 residues. CDR3 DNA sequence: TGTGCCACCAGCAGAGATCGGGCGGGATTGGGCGAGCAGTACTTC. Protein sequence: CATSRDRAGLGEQYF.

The V and J genes are TRBV5-1 and TRBJ2-1, with D unresolved. The CDR3 has 14 amino acids. The V gene lost 3 bases and the J gene lost 3 bases, with 10 bases spanning the gap. Germline V gene sequence: CDR1 SGHRS, CDR2 YFSETQ. Here the CDR3 reads CASSYTSNYNEQFF. CDR3 in DNA: TGCGCCAGCAGCTATACCTCCAACTACAATGAGCAGTTCTTC.

This clonotype was counted a single time. This could be a read error, since a much larger clone is one nucleotide away. V gene TRBV14 combines with J gene TRBJ2-3; weak D call: TRBD2 (5 bases). Trimming shortened V by 0 bases and J by 6 bases, and 7 bases separated the two germline ends. CDR3 length equals 13 residues. The germline CDR1 and CDR2 sequences are SGHDN and FVKESK. The CDR3 region is CASSQDRGDTQYF. The CDR3 region has the DNA TGTGCCAGCAGCCAAGATCGCGGGGATACGCAGTATTTT.

This clonotype occurred a few times. The chain uses TRBV10-3 and TRBJ2-4, with unresolved D. The CDR3 is made up of 17 amino acids. Germline V CDR1 and CDR2: ENHRY, SYGVKD. V gave up 3 bases and J gave up 7 bases, with 22 bases separating them. The CDR3 DNA sequence: TGTGCCATCAGTGAAGACGGGTGGGGTGCCGCGTTGAACATTCAGTACTTC. Protein sequence: CAISEDGWGAALNIQYF.

The chain carries TRBV28 and TRBJ2-5; no clear D gene. V gave up 4 bases and J gave up 0 bases, with 15 bases separating them. This CDR3 has 16 amino acids. Germline-derived CDR1 and CDR2 are MDHEN and SYDVKM. CDR3 in DNA: TGTGCCAGCAGTTGGGTAAAGTGGACGGACCAAGAGACCCAGTACTTC. This codes for CASSWVKWTDQETQYF.

This clonotype was observed a few times. This sequence joins TRBV5-1 and TRBJ2-1; D perhaps matches TRBD2 (5 bases). The CDR3 consists of 16 residues. Germline V gives CDR1 SGHRS, CDR2 YFSETQ. The ends were cut back, 0 bases at V and 2 bases at J, with 12 bases in the middle. CDR3: CASSLEIGIAYNEQFF. The CDR3 coding sequence is TGCGCCAGCAGCTTGGAAATCGGGATCGCCTACAATGAGCAGTTCTTC. The full variable domain, in which reference TRBV5-1 and TRBJ2-1 provide the parts outside the CDR3, is KAGVTQTPRYLIKTRGQQVTLSCSPISGHRSVSWYQQTPGQGLQFLFEYFSETQRNKGNFPGRFSGRQFSNSRSEMNVSTLELGDSALYLCASSLEIGIAYNEQFFGPGTRLTVL.

There are many counts of this clonotype. The chain carries TRBV7-2 and TRBJ2-5; the D gene is possibly TRBD2 (5 bases). Per germline, CDR1 SGHTA and CDR2 FQGNSA. This CDR3 region has 14 residues. Deletions cut 5 bases from V and 7 bases from J, with 17 bases between. The CDR3 loop reads CASSPRGSRGTQYF. CDR3 in DNA: TGTGCCAGCAGCCCCCGGGGTAGCAGAGGGACCCAGTACTTC.

To note about this clonotype: This may arise from a read error, as a much more abundant clone is one base away. The chain combines TRBV14 with TRBJ2-3; no firm D call. This CDR3 has 12 amino acids. V was cut by 4 bases and J by 4 bases, with 6 bases left in between. Germline loops: CDR1 SGHDN, CDR2 FVKESK. As DNA, the CDR3 is TGTGCCAGCAGCCCTTATGCAGATACGCAGTATTTT. Its translation is CASSPYADTQYF.

The V gene is TRBV20-1, the J gene TRBJ2-3, with TRBD2 identical over 15 bases. With 0 bases clipped from V and 4 bases from J, the junction kept 11 bases outside the gene matches. Germline CDR1 is DFQATT and CDR2 is SNEGSKA (reference sequence). The CDR3 sequence is 19 residues long. The CDR3 sequence: CSARDTGLAGGPGSDTQYF. CDR3 nucleotide sequence: TGCAGTGCTAGAGATACTGGACTAGCGGGAGGGCCTGGCTCAGATACGCAGTATTTT.

This rearrangement joins TRBV18 to TRBJ2-6, with D possibly matching TRBD1 (5 bases). Trimming took off 3 bases at V and 2 bases at J, with 14 bases between the two ends. Germline V gene lookup returns CDR1 KGHSH and CDR2 LQKENI. CDR3 length: 17 amino acids. The CDR3 coding sequence is TGTGCCAGCTCACCGTCAGGGATTTCCGCTGGGGCCAACGTCCTGACTTTC. It is translated as CASSPSGISAGANVLTF.

This clonotype was found a few times. V and J are TRBV9 and TRBJ2-7; D is perhaps TRBD2 (5 bases). Per the germline V gene, CDR1 is SGDLS and CDR2 is YYNGEE. CDR3 length equals 15 residues. V dropped 0 bases and J dropped 2 bases, with 12 bases sitting between them. In DNA, the CDR3 is TGTGCCAGCAGCGTAGGAGCGGAGATAACCTACGAGCAGTACTTC. Protein: CASSVGAEITYEQYF.

This clonotype was counted a few times. The CDR3, as DNA: TGTGCCAGCAGTTTGTTCCCGGGTCCCTACGAGCAGTACTTC. This sequence encodes CASSLFPGPYEQYF. The chain is built from TRBV28 and TRBJ2-7; D call uncertain. Looked up from germline, CDR1 is MDHEN and CDR2 is SYDVKM. This CDR3 region has 14 residues. V was trimmed by 3 bases and J by 2 bases, leaving 11 bases between them.

This clonotype was seen a handful of times. The V gene is TRBV10-2, the J gene TRBJ2-7, with a tentative D call TRBD1 (5 bases). Germline CDR1 and CDR2: WSHSY and SAAADI. The ends were cut back, 8 bases at V and 3 bases at J, with 14 bases in the middle. This CDR3 contains 13 residues. CDR3 sequence (DNA): TGCGCCAGCGCCGACAGTAACTTCTACGAGCAGTACTTC. Translating gives CASADSNFYEQYF.

The chain carries TRBV20-1 and TRBJ2-1, with D perhaps being TRBD1 or TRBD2 (5 bases each). Looked up from germline, CDR1 is DFQATT and CDR2 is SNEGSKA (reference sequence). Trimming took off 1 base at V and 6 bases at J, with 13 bases between the two ends. The CDR3 is 14 residues long. In DNA form, the CDR3 reads TGCAGTGCTAGAGCCGAGGGACGCCTCAATGAGCAGTTCTTC. As protein: CSARAEGRLNEQFF.

The chain combines TRBV20-1 with TRBJ2-7; a possible D gene is TRBD1 (6 bases). Germline V gives CDR1 DFQATT, CDR2 SNEGSKA (reference sequence). Deletions cut 3 bases from V and 3 bases from J, with 18 bases between. This CDR3 contains 15 residues. The CDR3 coding sequence is TGCAGTGCTAGGCGTTTAGAACAGGGCGTCTACGAGCAGTACTTC. Its translation: CSARRLEQGVYEQYF.

V usage is TRBV20-1 and J usage is TRBJ2-1; 9 bases are a match to TRBD2. The CDR3 has 15 amino acids. J was trimmed by 8 bases and V by 0 bases; bases with no gene match: 8. Germline-derived CDR1 and CDR2 are DFQATT and SNEGSKA (reference sequence). The CDR3 bases are TGCAGTGCTAGAGATGGTAGCGGGAGTTTCGATGAGCAGTTCTTC. Encoded protein: CSARDGSGSFDEQFF.